The rows below give T cell receptor beta chains drawn from one sample of a study of blood T cell repertoires in COVID-19. This table comes from immunoSEQ multiplex PCR, and its TCRdb copy is limited to in-frame clones, with some not included. The repertoire has roughly 220,000 clones, 80% of them found once; the top ten carry around 4.7%. The sequenced sample was PBMCs or T cells enriched from blood (not recorded which). These receptors all come from a man younger than 45 with acute COVID-19. The CDR3 runs from the conserved cysteine through the conserved F or W. Each record gives: J gene, clone size, V gene, D gene, CDR3 protein, CDR3 DNA. D genes are given only for firm matches. Size tells how often a clone was seen (once, few, many) or the class of an expanded clone, and some rows leave it out.

TRBJ2-2,.,TRBV6-5,TRBD2,CATRGGEVNTGELFF,TGTGCCACCCGGGGAGGGGAAGTGAACACCGGGGAGCTGTTTTTT
TRBJ1-1,.,TRBV2,.,CASSERHLNTEAFF,TGTGCCAGCAGTGAAAGACACCTGAACACTGAAGCTTTCTTT
TRBJ1-5,once,TRBV27,.,CASSLSGGGFRQPQHF,TGTGCCAGCAGTTTATCGGGGGGGGGCTTTAGGCAGCCCCAGCATTTT
TRBJ2-3,.,TRBV6-4,TRBD1,CASSDSTGGPDTQYF,TGTGCCAGCAGTGACTCGACAGGGGGCCCAGATACGCAGTATTTT
TRBJ1-1,.,TRBV11-3,TRBD1,CASSPGQENMNTEAFF,TGTGCCAGCAGCCCCGGACAGGAAAACATGAACACTGAAGCTTTCTTT
TRBJ2-5,few,TRBV18,TRBD2,CASSPFPSGGSLQETQYF,TGTGCCAGCTCACCATTTCCTAGCGGGGGAAGCCTCCAAGAGACCCAGTACTTC
TRBJ1-5,.,TRBV2,TRBD1,CASSETGGPQHF,TGTGCCAGCAGTGAGACAGGGGGACCCCAGCATTTT
TRBJ1-1,.,TRBV5-5,TRBD1,CASSSIHRDRVRVAEAFF,TGTGCCAGCAGCTCAATACACCGGGACAGGGTGAGAGTGGCTGAAGCTTTCTTT
TRBJ2-5,.,TRBV6-5,TRBD1,CASSMTGDQETQYF,TGTGCCAGCAGTATGACAGGGGACCAAGAGACCCAGTACTTC
TRBJ1-2,.,TRBV14,.,CASSQAGQSYGYTF,TGTGCCAGCAGCCAAGCTGGACAGTCCTATGGCTACACCTTC
TRBJ1-1,.,TRBV9,TRBD1,CASSSGTGGEEDTEAFF,TGTGCCAGCAGCTCAGGGACAGGGGGCGAGGAGGACACTGAAGCTTTCTTT
TRBJ2-1,few,TRBV7-2,.,CASSLGGPYNEQFF,TGTGCCAGCAGCTTAGGGGGGCCCTACAATGAGCAGTTCTTC
TRBJ1-2,once,TRBV18,.,CASSVQGFNYGYTF,TGTGCCAGCTCAGTCCAGGGGTTTAACTATGGCTACACCTTC
TRBJ2-3,.,TRBV5-5,TRBD1,CASSKVLRDRVITDTQYF,TGTGCCAGCAGCAAAGTACTCCGGGACAGGGTGATCACAGATACGCAGTATTTT
TRBJ1-3,.,TRBV19,.,CASSIGIFTIYF,TGTGCCAGTAGTATCGGGATCTTCACCATATATTTT
TRBJ1-1,few,TRBV4-1,TRBD1,CASSQRDLRLTGTGYFAEAFF,TGCGCCAGCAGCCAAAGGGACCTAAGATTGACCGGGACAGGGTATTTTGCTGAAGCTTTCTTT
TRBJ2-2,.,TRBV2,.,CASREDLNTGELFF,TGTGCCAGCAGGGAGGACTTGAACACCGGGGAGCTGTTTTTT
TRBJ2-1,.,TRBV2,.,CASSERGSVGNEQFF,TGTGCCAGCAGTGAACGGGGGTCGGTCGGGAATGAGCAGTTCTTC
TRBJ1-2,.,TRBV9,TRBD1,CASSEGQGGYTF,TGTGCCAGCAGCGAAGGACAGGGGGGCTACACCTTC
TRBJ2-2,.,TRBV5-5,TRBD1,CASSSRDRGTGELFF,TGTGCCAGCAGCAGCCGGGACAGGGGCACCGGGGAGCTGTTTTTT
TRBJ1-3,.,TRBV30,.,CAWARVTGNTIYF,TGTGCCTGGGCCAGGGTTACTGGAAACACCATATATTTT
TRBJ2-3,.,TRBV5-1,.,CASSAGQRTDTQYF,TGCGCCAGCAGCGCGGGACAGAGAACAGATACGCAGTATTTT
TRBJ2-7,.,TRBV5-1,.,CASSLSVASYEQYF,TGCGCCAGCAGCTTGTCCGTGGCCTCCTACGAGCAGTACTTC
TRBJ1-1,once,TRBV21-1,.,CASSMSKAGGWRNTEAFF,TGTGCCAGCAGCATGTCGAAGGCAGGGGGGTGGAGGAACACTGAAGCTTTCTTT
TRBJ2-2,few,TRBV19,.,CASSHHLTTGELFF,TGTGCCAGTAGTCACCACCTAACCACCGGGGAGCTGTTTTTT
TRBJ2-7,.,TRBV5-1,.,CASSLVEVNEQYF,TGCGCCAGCAGCTTGGTTGAGGTGAACGAGCAGTACTTC
TRBJ2-1,once,TRBV19,TRBD1,CASSRDRGYEQFF,TGTGCCAGTAGTAGGGACAGGGGGTATGAGCAGTTCTTC
TRBJ2-7,.,TRBV2,TRBD1,CASSFFPGQGNEQYF,TGTGCCAGCAGCTTCTTTCCGGGACAGGGCAACGAGCAGTACTTC
TRBJ1-2,.,TRBV6-7,.,CASSYGGPPNYGYTF,TGTGCCAGCAGTTATGGGGGCCCTCCTAACTATGGCTACACCTTC
TRBJ1-2,.,TRBV27,TRBD1,CASSFPGGYGYTF,TGTGCCAGCAGTTTCCCAGGGGGCTATGGCTACACCTTC
TRBJ1-5,.,TRBV21-1,.,CASSETENQPQHF,TGTGCCAGCAGCGAGACAGAAAATCAGCCCCAGCATTTT
TRBJ2-7,few,TRBV27,TRBD1,CASSGTGGREQYF,TGTGCCAGCAGTGGGACAGGGGGCCGCGAGCAGTACTTC
TRBJ1-6,.,TRBV11-2,.,CASSPNRDTPLHF,TGTGCCAGCAGTCCCAACAGGGACACACCCCTCCACTTT
TRBJ2-7,.,TRBV13,.,CASSLSGKSYEQYF,TGTGCCAGCAGCTTATCAGGAAAATCCTACGAGCAGTACTTC
TRBJ1-5,.,TRBV2,TRBD1,CASGGQGTNQPQHF,TGTGCCAGCGGGGGACAGGGGACCAATCAGCCCCAGCATTTT
TRBJ2-2,.,TRBV7-6,.,CASSPSINTGELFF,TGTGCCAGCAGCCCCAGTATAAACACCGGGGAGCTGTTTTTT
TRBJ2-7,.,TRBV20-1,TRBD1,CSASLVNPGQFTYEQYF,TGCAGTGCTAGTCTGGTCAATCCGGGACAGTTTACCTACGAGCAGTACTTC
TRBJ2-5,.,TRBV6-5,.,CASTPTGLETQYF,TGTGCCTCCACCCCGACCGGGTTGGAGACCCAGTACTTC
TRBJ2-3,.,TRBV7-2,.,CASREQVISTDTQYF,TGTGCCAGCAGGGAACAGGTTATTAGCACAGATACGCAGTATTTT
TRBJ2-7,.,TRBV7-6,TRBD2,CASSSTSGRTYEQYF,TGTGCCAGCAGCTCTACTAGCGGGAGAACCTACGAGCAGTACTTC
TRBJ1-1,.,TRBV5-1,.,CASSLETVMNTEAFF,TGCGCCAGCAGCTTGGAAACAGTTATGAACACTGAAGCTTTCTTT
TRBJ1-2,once,TRBV28,.,CASSGGANYGYTF,TGTGCCAGCAGTGGGGGGGCTAACTATGGCTACACCTTC
TRBJ1-1,once,TRBV28,.,CASTLMRGSGTEAFF,TGTGCCAGCACCCTAATGCGGGGTTCGGGCACTGAAGCTTTCTTT
TRBJ1-2,.,TRBV19,TRBD1,CASSPSSGGNYGYTF,TGTGCCAGTAGCCCGTCCTCAGGGGGCAACTATGGCTACACCTTC
TRBJ2-3,.,TRBV20-1,.,CSASRQGQGDTQYF,TGCAGTGCTAGTCGGCAGGGGCAAGGAGATACGCAGTATTTT
TRBJ1-2,.,TRBV14,.,CASSPLRHLNYGYTF,TGTGCCAGCAGCCCTCTACGACATCTCAACTATGGCTACACCTTC
TRBJ2-7,.,TRBV19,TRBD1,CASSIGQGEYEQYF,TGTGCCAGTAGTATAGGACAGGGGGAATACGAGCAGTACTTC
TRBJ2-2,once,TRBV7-3,.,CASSLNWGQRTGELFF,TGTGCCAGCAGCTTAAACTGGGGGCAAAGGACCGGGGAGCTGTTTTTT
TRBJ1-2,.,TRBV9,TRBD1,CASSVGDRAYGYTF,TGTGCCAGCAGCGTAGGGGACAGAGCATATGGCTACACCTTC
TRBJ2-1,few,TRBV5-1,.,CASSLANEQFF,TGCGCCAGCAGCTTAGCTAATGAGCAGTTCTTC
TRBJ1-1,.,TRBV29-1,.,CSADRERTEAFF,TGCAGCGCCGACCGGGAGAGGACGGAAGCTTTCTTT
TRBJ1-5,once,TRBV4-1,.,CASSQARGNGQPQHF,TGCGCCAGCAGCCAAGCTCGAGGGAACGGCCAGCCCCAGCATTTT
TRBJ2-7,few,TRBV2,.,CASEGVGSYEQYF,TGTGCCAGCGAAGGGGTTGGGTCCTACGAGCAGTACTTC
TRBJ1-2,.,TRBV5-1,.,CASSLDSPDGYTF,TGCGCCAGCAGCTTGGACAGTCCTGATGGCTACACCTTC
TRBJ1-5,.,TRBV5-5,TRBD1,CASSPIYRDRVSNQPQHF,TGTGCCAGCAGCCCCATATATCGCGACAGGGTTAGCAATCAGCCCCAGCATTTT